The entry below gives a single T cell receptor (beta chain) sequence along with its context. Its specificity is not known. The CDR3 is made up of 12 amino acids. Germline CDR1 and CDR2: LGHNT and FRNRAP. V gave up 1 base and J gave up 4 bases, with 3 bases separating them. Method: immunoSEQ multiplex PCR; TCRdb's copy keeps in-frame clones and lacks some. This table holds fewer than 70,000 clones, more than 65% found once. This record comes from a study of OX40 agonist ivuxolimab in advanced cancers. Study details: An agonistic anti-OX40 (CD134) antibody, ivuxolimab, was used to treat the patients. With a range of roughly 20 to 80, age averaged roughly 60 years, and 75% to 90% were male.

Study-wide results and limits: In the expanded peripheral T cells, antigen specificity was never determined.

The chain is built from TRBV12-5 and TRBJ2-3; D gene ambiguous. The sequencing used CD4+ or CD8+ T cells sorted from blood, collected in a trial of the OX40 agonist ivuxolimab. The receptor comes from an adult with an advanced solid tumor such as melanoma, head and neck, liver or kidney cancer. CDR3 in amino acids: CASGLGSDTQYF. The CDR3 DNA reads as TGTGCTAGTGGTTTGGGCTCAGATACGCAGTATTTT.